The clone carrying this T cell receptor (beta chain) occurred many times. The data derive from a study of early T cells in non-severe SARS-CoV-2 infection. CDR3 size: 16 residues. Per the germline V gene, CDR1 is SGHDN and CDR2 is FVKESK. V was shortened by 0 bases and J by 7 bases, with 15 bases between the two germline ends. The protocol attached unique molecular identifiers to individual cDNA molecules. One entry per CDR3 protein, called by TCRdb with MiXCR from the 5' RACE reads. The table records roughly 75,000 distinct CDR3 sequences, roughly 9.4% of them present only once. The gene calls are TRBV14 and TRBJ1-4, with D maybe TRBD1 (5 bases). Source material: whole blood. The clonotype comes from an adult who was a healthcare worker with PCR-confirmed SARS-CoV-2 infection or an uninfected control (not recorded which). The CDR3 nucleotides read TGTGCCAGCAGCCAAGATCCCGGGACCCGGGGTGAAAAACTGTTTTTT. Its translation: CASSQDPGTRGEKLFF. Together with reference TRBV14 and TRBJ1-4, the CDR3 gives the full variable domain: EAGVTQFPSHSVIEKGQTVTLRCDPISGHDNLYWYRRVMGKEIKFLLHFVKESKQDESGMPNNRFLAERTGGTYSTLKVQPAELEDSGVYFCASSQDPGTRGEKLFFGSGTQLSVL.